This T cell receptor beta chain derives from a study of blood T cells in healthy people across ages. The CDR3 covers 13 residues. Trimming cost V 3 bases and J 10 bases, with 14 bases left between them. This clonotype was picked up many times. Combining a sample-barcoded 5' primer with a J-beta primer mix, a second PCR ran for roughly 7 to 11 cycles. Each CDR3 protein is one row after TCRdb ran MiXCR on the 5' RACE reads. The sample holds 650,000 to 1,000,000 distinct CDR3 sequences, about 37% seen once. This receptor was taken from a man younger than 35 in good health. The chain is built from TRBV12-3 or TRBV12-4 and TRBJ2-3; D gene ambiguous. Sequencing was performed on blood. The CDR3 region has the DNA TGTGCCAGCAGTTTCTATGCCGGTCCGGCGCAGTATTTT. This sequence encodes CASSFYAGPAQYF.